The next 20 T cell receptor beta chains were all read from a single sample in a study of blood T cell repertoires in COVID-19. Method: immunoSEQ multiplex PCR; TCRdb's copy keeps in-frame clones and lacks some. The profile shows more than 200,000 clones, more than 70% of them singletons. The sample comprised peripheral blood. Receptors originate from a woman aged 25 to 39 with COVID-19, enrolled during active disease.

This chain uses TRBV7-2 with TRBJ2-1; TRBD1 aligns across 8 bases. From germline, CDR1 is SGHTA and CDR2 FQGNSA. The CDR3 covers 16 residues. J lost 0 bases, V lost 5 bases, and 6 bases had no gene match. CDR3: CASSPGQGGSYNEQFF. CDR3 sequence (DNA): TGTGCCAGCAGCCCCGGACAGGGTGGCTCCTACAATGAGCAGTTCTTC.

This clone was observed a single time. The J gene is TRBJ2-2, the V gene TRBV19, with a possible D match to TRBD2 (5 bases). V shed 8 bases and J shed 11 bases, with 9 bases lying between them. The CDR3 has 10 residues. The germline V gene has CDR1 LNHDA and CDR2 SQIVND (reference sequence). In nucleotides, the CDR3 is TGTGCCAGTGGACTGGTTGAGCTGTTTTTT. Encoded protein: CASGLVELFF.

This sequence joins TRBV3-1 (or the pseudogene TRBV3-2) and TRBJ1-4; no clear D gene. Germline V gene sequence: CDR1 LGHDT, CDR2 YNNKEL (reference sequence). The CDR3 covers 12 residues. The V end was cut by 4 bases, the J end by 5 bases, with 5 bases between. CDR3 protein: CASSRLNEKLFF. CDR3 nucleotide sequence: TGTGCCAGCAGCCGGCTGAATGAAAAACTGTTTTTT.

This clone occurred once. The CDR3 reads CASSLPGSPQYF. CDR3 nucleotide sequence: TGTGCCAGCAGCTTACCAGGTTCCCCCCAGTATTTT. The V and J genes are TRBV5-4 and TRBJ2-3, with D unclear. Between the trimmed V and J ends, which lost 2 bases and 12 bases, there was a span of 13 bases. The CDR3 is 12 amino acids. From germline, CDR1 is SGHNT and CDR2 YYREEE (reference sequence).

The chain uses TRBV27 and TRBJ2-2; a weak D match, TRBD1 (6 bases). This CDR3 is 18 amino acids long. Per germline, CDR1 MNHEY and CDR2 SMNVEV (reference sequence). Trimming took 3 bases from V and 1 from J, leaving 18 bases between them. This CDR3 reads CASSFSGGRVGNTGELFF. For the CDR3, the DNA is TGTGCCAGCAGTTTTAGTGGGGGCAGGGTCGGGAACACCGGGGAGCTGTTTTTT.

This clone occurred once. The chain uses TRBV7-2 and TRBJ2-3; 13 nucleotides align to TRBD2. Per germline, CDR1 SGHTA and CDR2 FQGNSA. The CDR3 extends over 18 amino acids. Trimming cost V 5 bases and J 0 bases; bases outside gene matches: 8. For the CDR3, the DNA is TGTGCCAGCAGCCCCAGACTAGCGGGGGGCACTAGCACAGATACGCAGTATTTT. This sequence encodes CASSPRLAGGTSTDTQYF.

This clone turned up a few times. The chain has TRBV5-4 and TRBJ2-7; possibly TRBD1 for D (5 bases). Germline V gene sequence: CDR1 SGHNT, CDR2 YYREEE (reference sequence). The CDR3 extends over 15 amino acids. V lost 0 bases to trimming and J lost 2 bases, with 12 bases between them. The CDR3 nucleotides are TGTGCCAGCAGCTTGGACAGGCAACGACCCTACGAGCAGTACTTC. Its translation: CASSLDRQRPYEQYF.

V usage is TRBV27 and J usage is TRBJ2-2; D ambiguous. V was pared by 4 bases and J by 3 bases, with 21 bases between. Looked up from germline, CDR1 is MNHEY and CDR2 is SMNVEV (reference sequence). The CDR3 spans 18 residues. Here the CDR3 reads CASSSLMAVKRDTGELFF. In DNA form, the CDR3 reads TGTGCCAGCAGTTCTCTAATGGCAGTTAAACGGGACACCGGGGAGCTGTTTTTT.

V is TRBV6-6 and J is TRBJ2-3; 8 bases fit TRBD2. Germline V gene sequence: CDR1 MNHNY, CDR2 SVGAGI (reference sequence). Trimming at V came to 7 bases and at J to 1 base, leaving 7 bases not matched to a gene. This CDR3 is built from 15 residues. CDR3 bases: TGTGCCAGCACCTGGGGGCGGGGGGGCACAGATACGCAGTATTTT. Translating it yields CASTWGRGGTDTQYF.

The chain is built from TRBV6-2 or TRBV6-3 and TRBJ2-7; D gene unclear. The CDR3 contains 14 residues. Germline V lookup: CDR1 MNHEY, CDR2 SVGEGT. The V gene lost 5 bases and the J gene lost 1 base, with 12 bases spanning the gap. The DNA of the CDR3 is TGTGCCAGCAGTAAGACTGGTCTATCCTACGAGCAGTACTTC. Translating it yields CASSKTGLSYEQYF.

This chain joins TRBV5-6 and TRBJ1-2, with D possibly TRBD1 on 6 matching bases. Trimming removed 4 bases at V and 8 bases at J, with 15 bases between. CDR3 length: 13 amino acids. Germline loops: CDR1 SGHDT, CDR2 YYEEEE. CDR3 DNA: TGTGCCAGCAGCCGAAAACAGGGTGGCGGCTACACCTTC. This codes for CASSRKQGGGYTF.

This chain joins TRBV27 and TRBJ2-1; 12 bases are shared with TRBD2. Germline CDR1 is MNHEY and CDR2 is SMNVEV (reference sequence). V gave up 2 bases and J gave up 7 bases; unmatched junction bases: 3. The CDR3 runs to 15 residues. CDR3 nucleotide sequence: TGTGCCAGCAGTTTAAGTCTAGCGGGGGGGAATGAGCAGTTCTTC. Protein product: CASSLSLAGGNEQFF.

This rearrangement joins TRBV27 to TRBJ2-3; 11 bases line up with TRBD2. This CDR3 has 16 residues. Germline CDR1 and CDR2: MNHEY and SMNVEV (reference sequence). The V gene end was trimmed by 5 bases and the J gene end by 2 bases; junction bases not matched to a gene: 6. The CDR3 spells CASSPIAGGPTDTQYF. In DNA form, the CDR3 reads TGTGCCAGCAGTCCAATAGCGGGGGGGCCCACAGATACGCAGTATTTT.

The chain couples TRBV3-1 (or the pseudogene TRBV3-2) to TRBJ1-2, with 11 nucleotides matching TRBD1. The trim removed 4 bases at V and 6 bases at J, leaving 7 bases unmatched. Germline values: CDR1 LGHDT, CDR2 YNNKEL (reference sequence). This CDR3 has 15 residues. In DNA form, the CDR3 reads TGTGCCAGCAGCCGACCTGGACAGGGGGCGCATGGCTACACCTTC. Amino acid sequence: CASSRPGQGAHGYTF.

The CDR3 nucleotides are TGTGCCAGCAGTGAACGAGGTTATGGCTACACCTTC. Residues: CASSERGYGYTF. The chain recombines TRBV6-1 with TRBJ1-2, with no clear D. Germline V lookup: CDR1 MNHNS, CDR2 SASEGT. The V end was cut by 2 bases, the J end by 5 bases, with 6 bases between. This CDR3 has 12 amino acids.

The chain carries TRBV5-6 and TRBJ2-1, with a tentative D call TRBD2 (7 bases). CDR1 SGHDT and CDR2 YYEEEE come from the germline V gene. The CDR3 runs 14 residues. V gave up 4 bases and J gave up 5 bases, with 13 bases separating them. The CDR3 region has the DNA TGTGCCAGCAGCCCGCGGGGGCGGAACAATGAGCAGTTCTTC. Residues: CASSPRGRNNEQFF.

The chain combines TRBV3-1 (or the pseudogene TRBV3-2) with TRBJ2-7; 11 bases map to TRBD1. Per germline, CDR1 LGHDT and CDR2 YNNKEL (reference sequence). There are 13 residues in the CDR3. The V and J ends lost 4 bases and 7 bases, in that order; junction bases with no gene match: 3. Here the CDR3 DNA reads TGTGCCAGCAGCCCCGGGACAGGGGGAGAGCAGTACTTC. Translating it yields CASSPGTGGEQYF.

Ten or more counts support this clone. The genes are TRBV30 and TRBJ1-2; D is perhaps TRBD1 (6 bases). The germline V gene encodes CDR1 GTSNPN and CDR2 SVGIG (reference sequence). Trimming took off 2 bases at V and 4 bases at J, with 11 bases between the two ends. This CDR3 is 13 amino acids long. The CDR3 DNA follows: TGTGCCTGGAGTAGAGACAGGCCCTATGGCTACACCTTC. Protein: CAWSRDRPYGYTF.

J is TRBJ2-2 and V is TRBV18; tentatively, D is TRBD1 (6 bases). Germline values: CDR1 KGHSH, CDR2 LQKENI. This CDR3 has 15 amino acids. V was clipped by 6 bases and J by 3 bases, with 14 bases between them. CDR3 sequence (DNA): TGTGCCAGCTCCCTCCTAGCAGGGGACACCGGGGAGCTGTTTTTT. Protein product: CASSLLAGDTGELFF.

This clone came up a few times. The gene calls are TRBV12-3 or TRBV12-4 and TRBJ2-5; 8 nucleotides align to TRBD1. The CDR3 sequence is 12 residues long. J was trimmed by 4 bases and V by 5 bases; bases with no gene match: 0. CDR3 residues: CASSTGGETQYF. CDR3 DNA: TGTGCCAGCAGTACAGGGGGAGAGACCCAGTACTTC.